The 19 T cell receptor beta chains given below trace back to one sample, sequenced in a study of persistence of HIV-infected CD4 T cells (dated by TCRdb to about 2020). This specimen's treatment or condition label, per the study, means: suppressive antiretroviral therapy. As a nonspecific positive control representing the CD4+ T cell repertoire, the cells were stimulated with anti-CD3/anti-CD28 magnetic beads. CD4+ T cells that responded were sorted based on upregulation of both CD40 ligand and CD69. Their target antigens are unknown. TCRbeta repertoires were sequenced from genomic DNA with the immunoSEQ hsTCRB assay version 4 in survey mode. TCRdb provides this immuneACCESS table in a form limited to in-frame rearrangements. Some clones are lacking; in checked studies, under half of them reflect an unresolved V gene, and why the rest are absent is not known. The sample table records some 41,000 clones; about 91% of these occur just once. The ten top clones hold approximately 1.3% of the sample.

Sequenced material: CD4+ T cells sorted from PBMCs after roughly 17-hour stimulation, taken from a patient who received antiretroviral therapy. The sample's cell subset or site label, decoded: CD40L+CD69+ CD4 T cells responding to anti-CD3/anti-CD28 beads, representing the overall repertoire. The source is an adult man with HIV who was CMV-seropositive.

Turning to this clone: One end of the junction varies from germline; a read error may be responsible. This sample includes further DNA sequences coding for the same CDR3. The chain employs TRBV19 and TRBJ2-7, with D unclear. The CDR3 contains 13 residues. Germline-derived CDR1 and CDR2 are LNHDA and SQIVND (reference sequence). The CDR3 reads CASSKSRSYEQYF. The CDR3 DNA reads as TGTGCCAGTAGTAAATCCAGATCCTACGAGCAGTACTTT. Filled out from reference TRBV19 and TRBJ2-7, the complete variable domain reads DGGITQSPKYLFRKEGQNVTLSCEQNLNHDAMYWYRQDPGQGLRLIYYSQIVNDFQKGDIAEGYSVSREKKESFPLTVTSAQKNPTAFYLCASSKSRSYEQYFGPGTRLTVT.

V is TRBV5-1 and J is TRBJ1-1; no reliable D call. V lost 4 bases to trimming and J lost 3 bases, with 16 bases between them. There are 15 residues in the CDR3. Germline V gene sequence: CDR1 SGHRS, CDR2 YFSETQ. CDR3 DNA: TGCGCCAGCAGCCCCTCGAGAGGGTTGGACACTGAAGCTTTCTTT. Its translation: CASSPSRGLDTEAFF.

The CDR3 DNA follows: TGTGCCAGCAGCCCACGGGGTGGTCGCGGGGGGTATAATTCACCCCTCCACTTT. It translates to CASSPRGGRGGYNSPLHF. The chain couples TRBV5-6 to TRBJ1-6, with D possibly matching TRBD1 (5 bases). V was pared by 4 bases and J by 4 bases, with 21 bases between. The CDR3 loop spans 18 amino acids. Germline V lookup: CDR1 SGHDT, CDR2 YYEEEE. Complete variable domain (other parts from reference TRBV5-6 and TRBJ1-6): DAGVTQSPTHLIKTRGQQVTLRCSPKSGHDTVSWYQQALGQGPQFIFQYYEEEERQRGNFPDRFSGHQFPNYSSELNVNALLLGDSALYLCASSPRGGRGGYNSPLHFGNGTRLTVT.

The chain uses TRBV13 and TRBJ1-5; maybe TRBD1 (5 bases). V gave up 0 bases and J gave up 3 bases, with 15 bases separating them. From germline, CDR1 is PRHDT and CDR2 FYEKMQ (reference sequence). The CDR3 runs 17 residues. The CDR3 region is CASSLGGGFGINQPQHF. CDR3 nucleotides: TGTGCCAGCAGCTTAGGTGGGGGGTTCGGGATCAATCAGCCCCAGCATTTT.

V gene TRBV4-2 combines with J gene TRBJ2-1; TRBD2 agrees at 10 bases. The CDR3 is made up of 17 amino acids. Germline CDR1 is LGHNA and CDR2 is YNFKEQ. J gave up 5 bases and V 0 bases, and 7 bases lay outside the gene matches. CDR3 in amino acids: CASSQDTAGGANNEQFF. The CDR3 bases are TGTGCCAGCAGCCAAGATACAGCGGGAGGGGCTAACAATGAGCAGTTCTTC.

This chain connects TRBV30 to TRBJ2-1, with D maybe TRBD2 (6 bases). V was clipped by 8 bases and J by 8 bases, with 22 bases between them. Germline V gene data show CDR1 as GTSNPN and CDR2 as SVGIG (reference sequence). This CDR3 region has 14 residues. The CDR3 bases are TGTGCCGCCAGTGACGGGGGAGGCCTCTATGAGCAGTTCTTC. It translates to CAASDGGGLYEQFF. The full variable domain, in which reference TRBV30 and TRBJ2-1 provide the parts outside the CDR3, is SQTIHQWPATLVQPVGSPLSLECTVEGTSNPNLYWYRQAAGRGLQLLFYSVGIGQISSEVPQNLSASRPQDRQFILSSKKLLLSDSGFYLCAASDGGGLYEQFFGPGTRLTVL.

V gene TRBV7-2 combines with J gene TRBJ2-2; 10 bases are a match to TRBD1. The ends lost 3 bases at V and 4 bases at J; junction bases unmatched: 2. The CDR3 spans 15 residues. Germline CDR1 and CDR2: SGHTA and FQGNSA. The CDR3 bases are TGTGCCAGCAGCTTCCGGGACAGGGGCACCGGGGAGCTGTTTTTT. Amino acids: CASSFRDRGTGELFF.

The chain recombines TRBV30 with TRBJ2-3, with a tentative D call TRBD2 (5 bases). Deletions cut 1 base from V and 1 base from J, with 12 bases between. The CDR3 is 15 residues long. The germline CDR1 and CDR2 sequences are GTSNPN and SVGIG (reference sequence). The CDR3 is CAWSGHGVRTDTQYF. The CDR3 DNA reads TGTGCCTGGAGTGGGCACGGGGTACGCACAGATACGCAGTATTTT.

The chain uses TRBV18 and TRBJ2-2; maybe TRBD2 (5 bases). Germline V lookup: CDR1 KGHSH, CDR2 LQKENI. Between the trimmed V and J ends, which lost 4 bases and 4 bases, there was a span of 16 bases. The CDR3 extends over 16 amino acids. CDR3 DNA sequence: TGTGCCAGCTCACTGATTAGCGCCCGAGGCACCGGGGAGCTGTTTTTT. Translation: CASSLISARGTGELFF.

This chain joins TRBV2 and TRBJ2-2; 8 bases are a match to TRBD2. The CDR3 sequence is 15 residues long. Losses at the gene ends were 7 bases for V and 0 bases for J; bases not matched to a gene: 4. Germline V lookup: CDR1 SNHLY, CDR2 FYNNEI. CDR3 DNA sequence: TGTGCCAGCATCGGTAGCGGGGCGAACACCGGGGAGCTGTTTTTT. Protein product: CASIGSGANTGELFF.

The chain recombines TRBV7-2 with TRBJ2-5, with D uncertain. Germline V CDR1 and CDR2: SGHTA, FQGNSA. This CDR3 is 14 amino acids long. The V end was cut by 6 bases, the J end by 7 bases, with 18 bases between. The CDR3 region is CASSLDGEKRTQYF. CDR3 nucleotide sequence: TGTGCCAGCAGTCTGGACGGAGAGAAGAGGACCCAGTACTTC.

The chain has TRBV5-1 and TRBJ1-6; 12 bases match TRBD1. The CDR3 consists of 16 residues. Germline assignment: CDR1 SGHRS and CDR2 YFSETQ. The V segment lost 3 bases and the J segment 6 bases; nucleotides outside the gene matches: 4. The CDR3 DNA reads TGCGCCAGCAGCTCAGGGACAGGGGGCGGTAATTCACCCCTCCACTTT. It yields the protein CASSSGTGGGNSPLHF. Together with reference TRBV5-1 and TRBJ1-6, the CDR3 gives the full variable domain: KAGVTQTPRYLIKTRGQQVTLSCSPISGHRSVSWYQQTPGQGLQFLFEYFSETQRNKGNFPGRFSGRQFSNSRSEMNVSTLELGDSALYLCASSSGTGGGNSPLHFGNGTRLTVT.

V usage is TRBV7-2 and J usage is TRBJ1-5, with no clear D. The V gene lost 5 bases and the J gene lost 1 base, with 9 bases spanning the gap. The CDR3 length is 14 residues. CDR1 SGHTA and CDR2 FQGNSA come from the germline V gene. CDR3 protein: CASSAYLSNQPQHF. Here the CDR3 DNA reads TGTGCCAGCAGCGCCTATCTAAGCAATCAGCCCCAGCATTTT.

The CDR3 spells CASSWDRETLAKNIQYF. The CDR3 DNA is TGTGCCAGCAGTTGGGACAGAGAAACCCTAGCCAAAAACATTCAGTACTTC. The chain combines TRBV5-8 with TRBJ2-4, with TRBD1 identical over 7 bases. This CDR3 has 17 amino acids. The ends lost 5 bases at V and 0 bases at J; junction bases unmatched: 11. Germline V gene data show CDR1 as SGHTS and CDR2 as YDEGEE.

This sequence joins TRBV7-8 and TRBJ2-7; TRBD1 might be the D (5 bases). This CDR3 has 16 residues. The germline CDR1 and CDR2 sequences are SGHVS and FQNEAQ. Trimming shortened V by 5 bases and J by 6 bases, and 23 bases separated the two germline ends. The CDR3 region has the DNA TGTGCCAGCAGCCCGAATGCCAGGGCCAGAAGCCTCGAGCAGTACTTC. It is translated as CASSPNARARSLEQYF. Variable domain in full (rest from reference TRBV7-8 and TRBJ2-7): GAGVSQSPRYKVAKRGQDVALRCDPISGHVSLFWYQQALGQGPEFLTYFQNEAQLDKSGLPSDRFFAERPEGSVSTLKIQRTQQEDSAVYLCASSPNARARSLEQYFGPGTRLTVT.

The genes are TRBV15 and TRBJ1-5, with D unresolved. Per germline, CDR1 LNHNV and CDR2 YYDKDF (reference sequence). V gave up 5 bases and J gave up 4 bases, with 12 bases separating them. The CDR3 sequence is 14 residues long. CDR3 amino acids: CATSSSRQNQPQHF. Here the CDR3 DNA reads TGTGCCACCAGCTCTTCCAGGCAGAATCAGCCCCAGCATTTT.

CDR3 residues: CASSLGRDREQYF. In DNA form, the CDR3 reads TGTGCCAGCAGCCTGGGACGAGACCGTGAGCAGTACTTC. The genes are TRBV3-1 (or the pseudogene TRBV3-2) and TRBJ2-7, with D perhaps assigned TRBD1 or TRBD2 (5 bases each). Germline CDR1 LGHDT, CDR2 YNNKEL (reference sequence). This CDR3 has 13 residues. V was shortened by 4 bases and J by 7 bases, with 14 bases between the two germline ends.

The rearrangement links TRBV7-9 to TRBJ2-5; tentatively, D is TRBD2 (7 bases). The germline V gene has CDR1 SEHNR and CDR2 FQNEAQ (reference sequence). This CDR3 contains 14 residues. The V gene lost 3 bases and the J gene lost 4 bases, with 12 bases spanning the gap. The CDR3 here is CASSFRGATETQYF. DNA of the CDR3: TGTGCCAGCAGCTTCCGGGGGGCTACAGAGACCCAGTACTTC.

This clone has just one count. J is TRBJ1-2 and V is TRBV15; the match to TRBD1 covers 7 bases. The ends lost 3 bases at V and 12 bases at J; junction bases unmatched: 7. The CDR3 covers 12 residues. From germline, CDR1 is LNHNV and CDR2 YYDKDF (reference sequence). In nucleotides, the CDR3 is TGTGCCACCAGCAGGGGGACAGAGTCGAACACCTTC. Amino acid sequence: CATSRGTESNTF.